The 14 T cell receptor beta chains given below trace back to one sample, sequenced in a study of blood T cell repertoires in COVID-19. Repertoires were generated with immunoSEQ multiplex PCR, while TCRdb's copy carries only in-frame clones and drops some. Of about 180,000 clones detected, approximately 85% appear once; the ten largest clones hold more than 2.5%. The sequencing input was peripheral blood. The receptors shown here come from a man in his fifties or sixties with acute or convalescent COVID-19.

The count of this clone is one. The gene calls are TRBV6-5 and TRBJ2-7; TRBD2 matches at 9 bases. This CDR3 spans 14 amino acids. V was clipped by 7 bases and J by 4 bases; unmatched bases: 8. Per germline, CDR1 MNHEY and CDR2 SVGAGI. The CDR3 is CASTSPREGYEQYF. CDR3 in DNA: TGTGCCAGCACATCTCCGCGGGAGGGTTACGAGCAGTACTTC.

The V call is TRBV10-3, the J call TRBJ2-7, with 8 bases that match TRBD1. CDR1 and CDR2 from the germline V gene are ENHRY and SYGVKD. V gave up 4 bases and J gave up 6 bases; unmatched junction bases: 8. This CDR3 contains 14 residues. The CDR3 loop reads CAISAPGQDLEQYF. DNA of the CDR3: TGTGCCATCAGTGCCCCGGGACAGGACCTCGAGCAGTACTTC.

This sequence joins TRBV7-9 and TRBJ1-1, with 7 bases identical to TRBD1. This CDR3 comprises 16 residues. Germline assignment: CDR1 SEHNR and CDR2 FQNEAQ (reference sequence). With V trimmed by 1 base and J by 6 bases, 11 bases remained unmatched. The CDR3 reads CASSLGRTGGDAEAFF. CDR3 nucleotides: TGTGCCAGCAGCTTAGGGCGGACAGGCGGCGACGCTGAAGCTTTCTTT.

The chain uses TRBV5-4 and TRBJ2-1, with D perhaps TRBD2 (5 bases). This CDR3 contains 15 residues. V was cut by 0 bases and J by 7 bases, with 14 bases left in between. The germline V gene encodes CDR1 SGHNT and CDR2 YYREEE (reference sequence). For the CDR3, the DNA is TGTGCCAGCAGCTTGGGAGCGGACCGCAGGAATGAGCAGTTCTTC. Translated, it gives CASSLGADRRNEQFF.

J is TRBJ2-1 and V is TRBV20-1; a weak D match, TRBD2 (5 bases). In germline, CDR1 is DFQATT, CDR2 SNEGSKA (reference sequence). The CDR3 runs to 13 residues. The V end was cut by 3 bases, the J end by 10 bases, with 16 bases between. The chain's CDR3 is CSASDVRVREQFF. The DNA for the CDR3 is TGCAGTGCTAGTGATGTGAGGGTGAGGGAGCAGTTCTTC.

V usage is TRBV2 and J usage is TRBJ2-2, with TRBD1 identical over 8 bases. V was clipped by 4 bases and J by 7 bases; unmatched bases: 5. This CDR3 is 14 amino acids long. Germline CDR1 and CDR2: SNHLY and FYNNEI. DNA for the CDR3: TGTGCCAGCAGTGTAGGCAGGGGGCGCGGGGAGCTGTTTTTT. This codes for CASSVGRGRGELFF.

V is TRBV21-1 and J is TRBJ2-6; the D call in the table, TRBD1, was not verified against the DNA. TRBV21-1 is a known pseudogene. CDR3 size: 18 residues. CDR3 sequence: CASSKVVGRATGANVLTF. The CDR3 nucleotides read TGTGCCAGCAGCAAAGTAGTAGGCAGGGCAACCGGGGCCAACGTCCTGACTTTC.

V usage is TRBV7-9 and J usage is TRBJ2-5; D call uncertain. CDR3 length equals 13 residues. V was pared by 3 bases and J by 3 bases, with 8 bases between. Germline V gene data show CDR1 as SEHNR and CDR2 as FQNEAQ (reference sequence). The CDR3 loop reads CASSLAVKETQYF. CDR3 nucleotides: TGTGCCAGCAGCTTGGCTGTGAAAGAGACCCAGTACTTC. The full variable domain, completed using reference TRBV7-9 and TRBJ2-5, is DTGVSQNPRHKITKRGQNVTFRCDPISEHNRLYWYRQTLGQGPEFLTYFQNEAQLEKSRLLSDRFSAERPKGSFSTLEIQRTEQGDSAMYLCASSLAVKETQYFGPGTRLLVL.

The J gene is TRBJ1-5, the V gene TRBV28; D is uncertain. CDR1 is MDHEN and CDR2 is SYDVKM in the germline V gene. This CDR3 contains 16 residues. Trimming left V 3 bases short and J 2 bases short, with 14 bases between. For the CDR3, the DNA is TGTGCCAGCAGTTTGGCGTCGGGTTGGGGCAATCAGCCCCAGCATTTT. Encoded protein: CASSLASGWGNQPQHF.

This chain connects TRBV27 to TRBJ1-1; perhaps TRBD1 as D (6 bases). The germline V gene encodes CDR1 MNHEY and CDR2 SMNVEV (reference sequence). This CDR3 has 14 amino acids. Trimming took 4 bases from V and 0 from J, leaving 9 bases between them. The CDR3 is CASSSRQVNTEAFF. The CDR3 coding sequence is TGTGCCAGCAGTTCGCGACAGGTGAACACTGAAGCTTTCTTT.

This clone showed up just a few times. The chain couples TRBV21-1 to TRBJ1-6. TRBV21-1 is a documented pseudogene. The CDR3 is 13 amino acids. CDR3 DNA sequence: TGTGCCGGGAGGGGGGACGGGTATTCACCCCTCCACTTT. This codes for CAGRGDGYSPLHF.

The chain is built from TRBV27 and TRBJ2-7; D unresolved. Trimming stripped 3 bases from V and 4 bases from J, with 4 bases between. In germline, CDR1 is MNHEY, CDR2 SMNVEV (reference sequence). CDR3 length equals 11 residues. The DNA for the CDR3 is TGTGCCAGCAGTTTCGGTTACGAGCAGTACTTC. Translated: CASSFGYEQYF.

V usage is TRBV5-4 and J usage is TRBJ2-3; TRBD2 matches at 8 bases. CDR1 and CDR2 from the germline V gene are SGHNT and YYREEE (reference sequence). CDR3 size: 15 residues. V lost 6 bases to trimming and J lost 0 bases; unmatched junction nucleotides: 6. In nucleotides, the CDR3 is TGTGCCAGCAAGGTGACTAGCGTGAGCACAGATACGCAGTATTTT. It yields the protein CASKVTSVSTDTQYF.

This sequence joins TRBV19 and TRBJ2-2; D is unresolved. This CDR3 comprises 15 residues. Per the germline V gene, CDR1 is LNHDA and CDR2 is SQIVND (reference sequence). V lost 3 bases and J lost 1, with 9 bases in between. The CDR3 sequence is CASSMRNRNTGELFF. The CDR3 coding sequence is TGTGCCAGTAGTATGAGGAACCGGAACACCGGGGAGCTGTTTTTT. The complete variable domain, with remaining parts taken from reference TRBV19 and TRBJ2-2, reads DGGITQSPKYLFRKEGQNVTLSCEQNLNHDAMYWYRQDPGQGLRLIYYSQIVNDFQKGDIAEGYSVSREKKESFPLTVTSAQKNPTAFYLCASSMRNRNTGELFFGEGSRLTVL.